This record covers a single T cell receptor (beta chain). The study amplified TCR beta CDR3 regions using RNA transcripts. Following a first-round RT-PCR that used HTBI primers, a second-round multiplex PCR was carried out. In TCRdb, the multiplex PCR reads were re-called with MiXCR into one record per CDR3 protein. The repertoire holds about 740,000 distinct CDR3 sequences, with roughly two fifths as singletons. This CDR3 region has 13 residues. Looked up from germline, CDR1 is LNHNV and CDR2 is YYDKDF (reference sequence). Trimming took off 4 bases at V and 6 bases at J, with 11 bases between the two ends. For donors with ophthalmopathy, the disease showed moderate-to-severe activity, reached CAS ≥3 and NOSPECS ≥4, and had lasted under 3 months. This record comes from a study of Graves' ophthalmopathy and Graves' hyperthyroidism.

The source of this sequence is an adult man with Graves' ophthalmopathy. The sequencing sample was made of peripheral blood. The chain carries TRBV15 and TRBJ2-3, with no clear D. The CDR3 DNA follows: TGTGCCACCAGCAACCCCAGTTGGGATACGCAGTATTTT. It encodes CATSNPSWDTQYF. Combining the CDR3 with reference TRBV15 and TRBJ2-3 gives the whole variable domain DAMVIQNPRYQVTQFGKPVTLSCSQTLNHNVMYWYQQKSSQAPKLLFHYYDKDFNNEADTPDNFQSRRPNTSFCFLDIRSPGLGDTAMYLCATSNPSWDTQYFGPGTRLTVL.